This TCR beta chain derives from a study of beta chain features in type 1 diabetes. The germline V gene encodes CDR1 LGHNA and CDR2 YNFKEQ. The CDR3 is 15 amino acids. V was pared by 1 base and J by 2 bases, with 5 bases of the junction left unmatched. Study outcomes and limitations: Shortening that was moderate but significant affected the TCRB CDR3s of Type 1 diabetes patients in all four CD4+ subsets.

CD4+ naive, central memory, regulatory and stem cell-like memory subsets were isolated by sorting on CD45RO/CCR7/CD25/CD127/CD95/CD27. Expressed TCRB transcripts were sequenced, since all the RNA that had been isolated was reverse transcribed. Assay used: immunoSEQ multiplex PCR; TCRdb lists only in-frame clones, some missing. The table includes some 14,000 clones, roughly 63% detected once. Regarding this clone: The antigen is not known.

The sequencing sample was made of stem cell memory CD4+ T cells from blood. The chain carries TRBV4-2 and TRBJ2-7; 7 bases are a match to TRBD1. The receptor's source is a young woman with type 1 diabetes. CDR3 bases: TGTGCCAGCAGCCAAGGTGGACAGGAAACCTACGAGCAGTACTTC. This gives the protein CASSQGGQETYEQYF.